Each of the 27 T cell receptor beta chains below was sequenced from the same sample in a study of blood T cell repertoires in COVID-19. Clones were read by immunoSEQ multiplex PCR, and TCRdb kept only the in-frame ones, dropping some. The sample gives 200,000 to 250,000 clones, 70% to 90% of which show up once; around 9% is in the top ten. The sample was PBMCs or T cells enriched from blood (not recorded which). The source is a man aged 40-49 years who had recovered from COVID-19.

J is TRBJ1-5 and V is TRBV6-6; D is unclear. V was pared by 8 bases and J by 6 bases, with 5 bases between. Germline V gene lookup returns CDR1 MNHNY and CDR2 SVGAGI (reference sequence). The CDR3 loop spans 10 amino acids. The chain's CDR3 is CASRFQPQHF. CDR3 DNA: TGTGCCAGCCGGTTTCAGCCCCAGCATTTT.

The V call is TRBV4-1, the J call TRBJ2-3; the match to TRBD1 covers 11 bases. The CDR3 has 15 residues. The germline V gene has CDR1 MGHRA and CDR2 YSYEKL. V lost 5 bases, J lost 5 bases, and 6 bases stayed unmatched. CDR3 in DNA: TGCGCCAGCAGCTTAGGACAGGGGGCTAGAGATACGCAGTATTTT. Residues: CASSLGQGARDTQYF.

The chain has TRBV19 and TRBJ1-6, with 10 bases identical to TRBD1. CDR3 size: 16 residues. Trimming cost V 5 bases and J 8 bases; bases outside gene matches: 9. Germline CDR1 LNHDA, CDR2 SQIVND (reference sequence). In DNA form, the CDR3 reads TGTGCCAGTAGTGCAAGTCGGGACAGGGGAGATTCACCCCTCCACTTT. It encodes CASSASRDRGDSPLHF.

This chain uses TRBV7-9 with TRBJ2-1, with TRBD2 identical over 7 bases. V trimming: 3 bases; J trimming: 9 bases; junction bases outside the gene matches: 5. Germline assignment: CDR1 SEHNR and CDR2 FQNEAQ (reference sequence). The CDR3 consists of 13 residues. CDR3: CASSFSGVGEQFF. The CDR3 region has the DNA TGTGCCAGCAGCTTCAGCGGGGTCGGTGAGCAGTTCTTC.

V is TRBV6-5 and J is TRBJ2-1; 7 positions agree with TRBD2. CDR3 length equals 14 residues. CDR1 and CDR2 (germline): MNHEY, SVGAGI. The junction had 6 bases not matched to a gene; V was cut back by 2 bases and J by 8 bases. CDR3 coding DNA: TGTGCCAGCAGTTACCGCGGGAGCGGGGATGAGCAGTTCTTC. Its protein product is CASSYRGSGDEQFF.

This clone was counted between two and nine times. This sequence joins TRBV5-1 and TRBJ1-2; no clear D. CDR1 and CDR2 from the germline V gene are SGHRS and YFSETQ. This CDR3 is built from 14 residues. The V gene lost 4 bases and the J gene lost 6 bases, with 16 bases spanning the gap. The CDR3 bases are TGCGCCAGCAGCGTGGTAGGTACTGGAGATGGCTACACCTTC. Amino acid sequence: CASSVVGTGDGYTF.

This clone is a singleton in its sample. Within the sample, other DNA sequences also encode this same CDR3. This chain joins TRBV7-3 and TRBJ1-6; no reliable D call. Trimming pared 2 bases from V and 7 bases from J, leaving 6 bases between. Germline V lookup: CDR1 SGHTA, CDR2 FQGTGA. This CDR3 has 13 residues. CDR3 amino acids: CASSLGQNSPLHF. The CDR3 DNA sequence: TGTGCCAGCAGCTTAGGTCAGAATTCACCCCTCCACTTT. The complete variable domain, with remaining parts taken from reference TRBV7-3 and TRBJ1-6, reads GAGVSQTPSNKVTEKGKYVELRCDPISGHTALYWYRQSLGQGPEFLIYFQGTGAADDSGLPNDRFFAVRPEGSVSTLKIQRTERGDSAVYLCASSLGQNSPLHFGNGTRLTVT.

The genes are TRBV9 and TRBJ2-3; TRBD2 matches at 10 bases. V dropped 2 bases and J dropped 6; count of bases not matched to a gene: 12. The CDR3 extends over 17 amino acids. The germline V gene has CDR1 SGDLS and CDR2 YYNGEE. CDR3 bases: TGTGCCAGCAGCGTCGGTCTAGCGGGGGCCATTAGGGATACGCAGTATTTT. Encoded protein: CASSVGLAGAIRDTQYF.

This clone was detected only a few times. The V gene is TRBV2, the J gene TRBJ2-3; a weak D match, TRBD1 (6 bases). CDR1 and CDR2 (germline): SNHLY, FYNNEI. The CDR3 is 13 residues long. V shed 5 bases and J shed 5 bases, with 11 bases lying between them. The CDR3 nucleotides are TGTGCCAGCAGTAACAGGGAAGAAGATACGCAGTATTTT. It specifies CASSNREEDTQYF.

The chain carries TRBV18 and TRBJ2-2; no definite D call. Germline CDR1 is KGHSH and CDR2 is LQKENI. The CDR3 loop spans 14 amino acids. V was cut by 0 bases and J by 1 base, with 3 bases left in between. The CDR3 DNA reads TGTGCCAGCTCACCACCGCGGAACACCGGGGAGCTGTTTTTT. Protein product: CASSPPRNTGELFF. Full variable domain (rest looked up from reference TRBV18 and TRBJ2-2): NAGVMQNPRHLVRRRGQEARLRCSPMKGHSHVYWYRQLPEEGLKFMVYLQKENIIDESGMPKERFSAEFPKEGPSILRIQQVVRGDSAAYFCASSPPRNTGELFFGEGSRLTVL.

The CDR3 is CASQRRVGEKLFF. The CDR3, as DNA: TGTGCCAGCCAAAGGAGGGTAGGGGAAAAACTGTTTTTT. The chain employs TRBV6-5 and TRBJ1-4; D is uncertain. This CDR3 contains 13 residues. Germline CDR1 and CDR2: MNHEY and SVGAGI. The ends were cut back, 8 bases at V and 8 bases at J, with 15 bases in the middle.

This clone has only a few counts. The chain links TRBV5-6 to TRBJ2-4, with D possibly TRBD2 on 6 matching bases. The V gene lost 1 base and the J gene lost 0 bases, with 8 bases spanning the gap. Germline CDR1 and CDR2: SGHDT and YYEEEE. The CDR3 spans 15 residues. CDR3 bases: TGTGCCAGCAGCTTGCGGGGGATAGCCAAAAACATTCAGTACTTC. The encoded protein is CASSLRGIAKNIQYF.

The chain combines TRBV19 with TRBJ2-3; D may be TRBD1 (5 bases). V was shortened by 3 bases and J by 9 bases, with 19 bases between the two germline ends. The CDR3 has 15 amino acids. The V gene's germline CDR1 is LNHDA and CDR2 SQIVND (reference sequence). The CDR3 loop reads CASSIDRRQRNTQYF. The CDR3 region has the DNA TGTGCCAGTAGTATCGACAGACGGCAGAGGAACACGCAGTATTTT.

There are many counts of this clone. The chain recombines TRBV4-1 with TRBJ2-5, with 7 bases lining up with TRBD2. The V segment lost 2 bases and the J segment 3 bases; nucleotides outside the gene matches: 6. This CDR3 has 15 residues. The germline V gene encodes CDR1 MGHRA and CDR2 YSYEKL. This CDR3 is CASSQTRTREETQYF. In nucleotides, the CDR3 is TGCGCCAGCAGCCAAACAAGGACTAGGGAAGAGACCCAGTACTTC.

For this clone: Additional DNA sequences in this sample encode the identical CDR3. This chain connects TRBV6-5 to TRBJ1-1, with 7 bases lining up with TRBD1. Trimming took 2 bases from V and 11 from J; bases not matched to a gene: 8. There are 13 residues in the CDR3. CDR1 and CDR2 from the germline V gene are MNHEY and SVGAGI. In nucleotides, the CDR3 is TGTGCCAGCAGTTACCCCGACAGGGAGGAGGCTTTCTTT. Translation: CASSYPDREEAFF.

The chain combines TRBV7-8 with TRBJ1-2; no clear D. The germline V and J ends were trimmed by 5 bases and 4 bases, with 14 bases remaining between them. The CDR3 contains 14 residues. Looked up from germline, CDR1 is SGHVS and CDR2 is FQNEAQ. The CDR3 protein is CASSPPGNTYGYTF. The DNA for the CDR3 is TGTGCCAGCAGCCCACCCGGGAATACCTATGGCTACACCTTC.

This clone was seen only a few times. The chain combines TRBV5-4 with TRBJ2-2; D gene uncertain. Germline values: CDR1 SGHNT, CDR2 YYREEE (reference sequence). The CDR3 has 15 residues. V was trimmed by 2 bases and J by 0 bases, leaving 8 bases between them. CDR3 in amino acids: CASSFGISNTGELFF. The CDR3 nucleotides are TGTGCCAGCAGCTTCGGTATTTCGAACACCGGGGAGCTGTTTTTT.

The chain combines TRBV5-5 with TRBJ1-1; D possibly corresponds to TRBD1 (5 bases). Germline V gene data show CDR1 as SGHKS and CDR2 as YYEKEE (reference sequence). Trimming removed 4 bases from V and 2 bases from J, with 9 bases in between. The CDR3 spans 13 residues. CDR3: CASSAGRNTEAFF. The DNA for the CDR3 is TGTGCCAGCAGCGCGGGACGAAACACTGAAGCTTTCTTT.

This chain links TRBV3-1 (or the pseudogene TRBV3-2) with TRBJ1-2, with a tentative D call TRBD1 (6 bases). The CDR3 sequence is 16 residues long. The germline V and J ends were trimmed by 2 bases and 7 bases, with 20 bases remaining between them. Germline values: CDR1 LGHDT, CDR2 YNNKEL (reference sequence). The CDR3 sequence is CASSQTPGGREGGYTF. DNA of the CDR3: TGTGCCAGCAGCCAAACCCCGGGGGGCAGGGAAGGTGGCTACACCTTC.

The rearrangement uses TRBV2 and TRBJ1-1; no clear D gene. The CDR3 covers 12 residues. The germline CDR1 and CDR2 sequences are SNHLY and FYNNEI. V lost 6 bases to trimming and J lost 11 bases, with 16 bases between them. The CDR3 region is CASRIAAPGAFF. The CDR3 DNA is TGTGCCAGCAGAATAGCGGCCCCCGGGGCTTTCTTT.

This clone appeared a few times. The V call is TRBV3-1 (or the pseudogene TRBV3-2), the J call TRBJ2-7; D is unresolved. V lost 11 bases and J 2 bases, leaving 16 bases between the germline ends. This CDR3 has 13 amino acids. Germline CDR1 LGHDT, CDR2 YNNKEL (reference sequence). The CDR3 spells CAFPTPPAYEQYF. The CDR3 DNA is TGTGCCTTCCCGACACCGCCTGCCTACGAGCAGTACTTC.

The chain employs TRBV5-1 and TRBJ1-2, with TRBD1 matching over 11 bases. V was clipped by 3 bases and J by 6 bases; unmatched bases: 10. Germline V gene data show CDR1 as SGHRS and CDR2 as YFSETQ. There are 16 residues in the CDR3. As DNA, the CDR3 is TGCGCCAGCAGCTGGACAGGGGGCGAAAGGGGAGATGGCTACACCTTC. The encoded protein is CASSWTGGERGDGYTF.

This clone showed up just a few times. This chain joins TRBV7-9 and TRBJ2-3; D not resolved. Germline CDR1 is SEHNR and CDR2 is FQNEAQ (reference sequence). The CDR3 loop spans 12 amino acids. V was pared by 3 bases and J by 3 bases, with 4 bases between. The CDR3 sequence is CASSFHTDTQYF. CDR3 in DNA: TGTGCCAGCAGCTTCCATACAGATACGCAGTATTTT. Variable domain in full (rest from reference TRBV7-9 and TRBJ2-3): DTGVSQNPRHKITKRGQNVTFRCDPISEHNRLYWYRQTLGQGPEFLTYFQNEAQLEKSRLLSDRFSAERPKGSFSTLEIQRTEQGDSAMYLCASSFHTDTQYFGPGTRLTVL.

The rearrangement links TRBV29-1 to TRBJ1-1, with D perhaps matching TRBD1 (5 bases). The CDR3 consists of 13 residues. Between the trimmed V and J ends, which lost 7 bases and 3 bases, there was a span of 15 bases. Per the germline V gene, CDR1 is SQVTM and CDR2 is ANQGSEA. This CDR3 is CSGGAGWDTEAFF. CDR3 DNA: TGCAGCGGGGGCGCAGGGTGGGACACTGAAGCTTTCTTT.

This chain uses TRBV12-5 with TRBJ1-3, with TRBD1 identical over 7 bases. This CDR3 comprises 15 residues. Germline trimming cut 3 bases from V and 8 bases from J; bases unmatched to any gene: 10. Germline values: CDR1 LGHNT, CDR2 FRNRAP. The CDR3 DNA reads as TGTGCTAGTGGTTTCAGACTACAGGGGTCGTACACCATATATTTT. Translating it yields CASGFRLQGSYTIYF.

The gene calls are TRBV18 and TRBJ1-2; TRBD1 is a possible D gene (6 bases). Trimming left V 4 bases short and J 0 bases short, with 18 bases between. The CDR3 consists of 17 residues. Germline V gives CDR1 KGHSH, CDR2 LQKENI. Here the CDR3 reads CASSREGQPTANYGYTF. CDR3 nucleotide sequence: TGTGCCAGCTCACGGGAGGGACAACCCACGGCTAACTATGGCTACACCTTC.

This clone was counted a few times. The V gene is TRBV21-1, the J gene TRBJ2-1; the table's D call, TRBD2, was not checked against the DNA. TRBV21-1 is classified as a pseudogene. The CDR3 runs 17 residues. The CDR3 sequence is CASSSHPLAGRLGEQFF. The CDR3 DNA is TGTGCCAGCAGCTCCCACCCCCTAGCGGGGCGACTGGGTGAGCAGTTCTTC.